Listed below are T cell receptor beta chains from one sample, sequenced in a study of T cell responses to AZD1222 COVID-19 vaccine. Data came from immunoSEQ multiplex PCR; TCRdb stores just in-frame clones and leaves some out. There are 79,000 or so clones in the sample; 89% occur only once, and less than 6% lies in the top ten. The material was peripheral blood, obtained 28 days after the second AZD1222 dose. The receptor source for this set is an adult who received the AZD1222 COVID-19 vaccine. Each CDR3 is given with its conserved first and last residue. D genes are given only for firm matches. Only part of the rows carry a size: once, few, many, or a class if the clone is expanded.

size: -; J: TRBJ1-1; D: -; V: TRBV6-5; DNA: TGTGCCAGCAGTTCACGCAGGAACACTGAAGCTTTCTTT; CDR3: CASSSRRNTEAFF
size: -; J: TRBJ1-4; D: -; V: TRBV3-1/TRBV3-2; DNA: TGTGCCAGCAGCCAAGTGCCACAGGGAAGGCACGAAAAACTGTTTTTT; CDR3: CASSQVPQGRHEKLFF
size: -; J: TRBJ2-7; D: TRBD2; V: TRBV13; DNA: TGTGCCAGCAGCTCCATCCCTAGCGGGGGCCCATCCCACGAGCAGTACTTC; CDR3: CASSSIPSGGPSHEQYF
size: -; J: TRBJ2-7; D: -; V: TRBV4-1; DNA: TGCGCCAGCAGCCAAGTTCCAGGGAGGTACGAGCAGTACTTC; CDR3: CASSQVPGRYEQYF
size: -; J: TRBJ1-2; D: -; V: TRBV29-1; DNA: TGCAGCGTTTCACCGAGATTTACTAACTATGGCTACACCTTC; CDR3: CSVSPRFTNYGYTF
size: -; J: TRBJ1-5; D: -; V: TRBV7-9; DNA: TGTGCCAGCAGCGCTAGCAATCAGCCCCAGCATTTT; CDR3: CASSASNQPQHF
size: -; J: TRBJ2-5; D: -; V: TRBV11-3; DNA: TGTGCCAGCAGCTCGGGAGCTAACCAAGAGACCCAGTACTTC; CDR3: CASSSGANQETQYF
size: once; J: TRBJ1-2; D: -; V: TRBV7-3; DNA: TGTGCCAGCAGCCCCAGGGGACGGGACTTATATGGCTACACCTTC; CDR3: CASSPRGRDLYGYTF
size: -; J: TRBJ1-3; D: -; V: TRBV5-6; DNA: TGTGCCAGCAGCTTGGCCCGGATCATTGGAACCATATATTTT; CDR3: CASSLARIIGTIYF
size: -; J: TRBJ2-2; D: TRBD1; V: TRBV19; DNA: TGTGCCAGTAGTATCCCCCCTACGGGACAGGGAGCGAACACCGGGGAGCTGTTTTTT; CDR3: CASSIPPTGQGANTGELFF
size: -; J: TRBJ1-1; D: -; V: TRBV10-3; DNA: TGTGCCATCGCCGGACAGTGGAACACTGAAGCTTTCTTT; CDR3: CAIAGQWNTEAFF
size: once; J: TRBJ1-3; D: -; V: TRBV15; DNA: TGTGCCACCAGCAGGAATACAGTTCCGCCTGGAAACACCATATATTTT; CDR3: CATSRNTVPPGNTIYF
size: -; J: TRBJ2-3; D: TRBD2; V: TRBV18; DNA: TGTGCCAGCTCACCACTGGGGACCGGGGGGAGCACAGATACGCAGTATTTT; CDR3: CASSPLGTGGSTDTQYF
size: -; J: TRBJ1-1; D: -; V: TRBV6-5; DNA: TGTGCCAGCATATGGACGAACACTGAAGCTTTCTTT; CDR3: CASIWTNTEAFF
size: -; J: TRBJ1-6; D: TRBD1; V: TRBV6-5; DNA: TGTGCCAGCAGTCCCAGGGACAGGGGGGCTAATCCCCTCCACTTT; CDR3: CASSPRDRGANPLHF
size: -; J: TRBJ1-1; D: -; V: TRBV27; DNA: TGTGCCAGCAGTTTCTCACCTAACACTGAAGCTTTCTTT; CDR3: CASSFSPNTEAFF
size: -; J: TRBJ1-5; D: -; V: TRBV3-1/TRBV3-2; DNA: TGTGCCAGCAGCCAAGATTTGCACTATAGCAATCAGCCCCAGCATTTT; CDR3: CASSQDLHYSNQPQHF
size: -; J: TRBJ2-2; D: -; V: TRBV10-3; DNA: TGTGCCATCAGTGAGTCTGTGGGGAAACCGCGGAACACCGGGGAGCTGTTTTTT; CDR3: CAISESVGKPRNTGELFF
size: -; J: TRBJ2-1; D: TRBD1; V: TRBV19; DNA: TGTGCCAGTAGTGCGGGACAGGAGTACAATGAGCAGTTCTTC; CDR3: CASSAGQEYNEQFF
size: -; J: TRBJ2-7; D: -; V: TRBV5-1; DNA: TGCGCCAGCAGACCGGGACAAGGCTACGAGCAGTACTTC; CDR3: CASRPGQGYEQYF
size: -; J: TRBJ1-5; D: -; V: TRBV30; DNA: TGTGCCTGGAGTGCCCCTTCCCAGCCCCAGCATTTT; CDR3: CAWSAPSQPQHF
size: -; J: TRBJ1-1; D: -; V: TRBV5-1; DNA: TGCGCCAGCAGCCCGGAGACGAACACTGAAGCTTTCTTT; CDR3: CASSPETNTEAFF
size: -; J: TRBJ1-2; D: -; V: TRBV13; DNA: TGTGCCAGCAGCTCTGCCCGCGGGGGGTATAGCTATGGCTACACCTTC; CDR3: CASSSARGGYSYGYTF
size: -; J: TRBJ2-7; D: -; V: TRBV29-1; DNA: TGCAGCGTTGAGGTCGGAACCTACGAGCAGTACTTC; CDR3: CSVEVGTYEQYF
size: -; J: TRBJ1-3; D: TRBD1; V: TRBV10-1; DNA: TGCGCCAGCAGTCCGGGACAGGGAACTGGAAACACCATATATTTT; CDR3: CASSPGQGTGNTIYF
size: -; J: TRBJ2-7; D: -; V: TRBV7-9; DNA: TGTGCCAGCAGCTCCCGCCCAGTGGACTACGAGCAGTACTTC; CDR3: CASSSRPVDYEQYF
size: -; J: TRBJ1-2; D: -; V: TRBV3-1/TRBV3-2; DNA: TGTGCCAGCAGCCAAGGGGGTACAAATTTCCTCTATGGCTACACCTTC; CDR3: CASSQGGTNFLYGYTF
size: -; J: TRBJ1-2; D: -; V: TRBV4-2; DNA: TGTGCCAGCAGCCAAGAAAGCGGCAGGTCGAACTATGGCTACACCTTC; CDR3: CASSQESGRSNYGYTF
size: -; J: TRBJ2-1; D: -; V: TRBV3-1/TRBV3-2; DNA: TGTGCCAGCAGCCAAGATCGGCTAGCTAAAGGTGACGACAATGAGCAGTTCTTC; CDR3: CASSQDRLAKGDDNEQFF
size: -; J: TRBJ1-2; D: -; V: TRBV12-3/TRBV12-4; DNA: TGTGCCAGCAGGGGGGGTGGCTACACCTTC; CDR3: CASRGGGYTF
size: -; J: TRBJ2-3; D: TRBD1; V: TRBV7-6; DNA: TGTGCCAGCAGCTTCACCGGGACAGGGACAGATACGCAGTATTTT; CDR3: CASSFTGTGTDTQYF
size: -; J: TRBJ2-7; D: -; V: TRBV3-1/TRBV3-2; DNA: TGTGCCAGCAGCAGGGCCTACGAGCAGTACTTC; CDR3: CASSRAYEQYF
size: -; J: TRBJ2-5; D: -; V: TRBV7-2; DNA: TGTGCCAGCAGCCCCCCCGGGTTACAAGAGACCCAGTACTTC; CDR3: CASSPPGLQETQYF
size: -; J: TRBJ1-3; D: -; V: TRBV4-3; DNA: TGCGCCAGCAGCCCCTCGTGGACAGACGAGAGCTCTGGAAACACCATATATTTT; CDR3: CASSPSWTDESSGNTIYF
size: -; J: TRBJ2-7; D: -; V: TRBV6-5; DNA: TGTGCCAGCAGTTACTCTCTCGAGCAGTACTTC; CDR3: CASSYSLEQYF
size: -; J: TRBJ2-3; D: -; V: TRBV24-1; DNA: TGTGCCACCAGTGATTTGCTGTGGGGGGCCACAGATACGCAGTATTTT; CDR3: CATSDLLWGATDTQYF
size: few; J: TRBJ1-4; D: TRBD1; V: TRBV7-9; DNA: TGTGCCAGCAGCGCTTCCAGGGGGCGCATGATTGCAACTAATGAAAAACTGTTTTTT; CDR3: CASSASRGRMIATNEKLFF
size: -; J: TRBJ1-3; D: TRBD1; V: TRBV9; DNA: TGTGCCAGCAGCGGGACAGGGAGGACTGGAAACACCATATATTTT; CDR3: CASSGTGRTGNTIYF
size: -; J: TRBJ2-2; D: -; V: TRBV6-6; DNA: TGTGCCAGCAGTTACAGCGACAAAAGGGAGCTGTTTTTT; CDR3: CASSYSDKRELFF
size: -; J: TRBJ2-1; D: -; V: TRBV6-2/TRBV6-3; DNA: TGTGCCAGCAGTTACCTGGCGGAGGGCGACTACAATGAGCAGTTCTTC; CDR3: CASSYLAEGDYNEQFF
size: -; J: TRBJ1-5; D: TRBD1; V: TRBV2; DNA: TGTGCCAGCAGCGGACAGGAGGGCGACAGTCAGCCCCAGCATTTT; CDR3: CASSGQEGDSQPQHF
size: -; J: TRBJ2-7; D: TRBD1; V: TRBV4-1; DNA: TGCGCCAGCAGCCCGAGGACAGGGGTCTACGAGCAGTACTTC; CDR3: CASSPRTGVYEQYF
size: -; J: TRBJ2-3; D: TRBD2; V: TRBV3-1/TRBV3-2; DNA: TGTGCCAGCAGCCCCTTCGTGGGGACTAGCAGCCATACGCAGTATTTT; CDR3: CASSPFVGTSSHTQYF
size: -; J: TRBJ2-3; D: -; V: TRBV6-5; DNA: TGTGCCAGCAGTTCGGACCGCCAAGATACGCAGTATTTT; CDR3: CASSSDRQDTQYF
size: once; J: TRBJ2-1; D: -; V: TRBV24-1; DNA: TGTGCCACCAGTGAAGTAAAGGTCTATGATGAGCAGTTCTTC; CDR3: CATSEVKVYDEQFF
size: -; J: TRBJ2-7; D: -; V: TRBV28; DNA: TGTGCCAGCAGCCGGGAGGGGACAGGCTTTTTTCGGGTCTACGAGCAGTACTTC; CDR3: CASSREGTGFFRVYEQYF
size: -; J: TRBJ2-3; D: TRBD2; V: TRBV19; DNA: TGTGCCAGTAGTTTTTTATCGGGGGGAACCGCTAGCACAGATACGCAGTATTTT; CDR3: CASSFLSGGTASTDTQYF
size: -; J: TRBJ2-3; D: -; V: TRBV6-5; DNA: TGTGCCAGCAGTTCTAGGGGTTTGGGCACAGATACGCAGTATTTT; CDR3: CASSSRGLGTDTQYF
size: -; J: TRBJ2-5; D: -; V: TRBV20-1; DNA: TGCAGTATATACTCACCGGGGGCCCAGTACTTC; CDR3: CSIYSPGAQYF
size: -; J: TRBJ1-5; D: -; V: TRBV30; DNA: TGTGCCTGGAGAAGGAATAGCAATCAGCCCCAGCATTTT; CDR3: CAWRRNSNQPQHF
size: -; J: TRBJ1-5; D: TRBD1; V: TRBV27; DNA: TGTGCCAGCAGTCCCGGCCAGGGGGCCTTTCAGCCCCAGCATTTT; CDR3: CASSPGQGAFQPQHF
size: -; J: TRBJ1-2; D: TRBD1; V: TRBV6-5; DNA: TGTGCCAGCAGTTACGGTACGGGACAGGGGTTCAATGGCTACACCTTC; CDR3: CASSYGTGQGFNGYTF
size: -; J: TRBJ2-2; D: -; V: TRBV24-1; DNA: TGTGCCACCAGTCCTCGTGCCGGGGAGCTGTTTTTT; CDR3: CATSPRAGELFF
size: -; J: TRBJ2-4; D: TRBD1; V: TRBV5-8; DNA: TGTGCCAGCAGCCAGACAGGGGCCAAAAACATTCAGTACTTC; CDR3: CASSQTGAKNIQYF